This T cell receptor beta chain was recorded in a study of blood T cells in healthy people across ages. Study results and caveats: When set beside aged donors, long-lived donors presented more naive CD4+ cells and higher diversity.

CDR1 and CDR2 (germline): SGHRS, YFSETQ. There are 15 residues in the CDR3. A J-beta primer mix and a sample-barcoded 5' primer were used in a second PCR of about 7 to 12 cycles. Each cDNA molecule, via a template-switch adaptor with 12 random nucleotides, was tagged. Using its own MiXCR run on the 5' RACE reads, TCRdb lists one record per CDR3 protein. The table has roughly 1,500,000 distinct CDR3 sequences, around two fifths seen once. This clonotype was picked up a small number of times. Its antigen is unidentified. The junction does not match germline at one end; this may be a read error. The chain has TRBV5-1 and TRBJ2-5, with 9 positions matching TRBD2. This clonotype was sampled from a woman aged 18-35 years in good health. The specimen sequenced was blood. CDR3 DNA sequence: TGTGCCAGCAGCTTACGCGGGGGGGGGCAAGAGACCCAGTACTTC. This encodes CASSLRGGGQETQYF.